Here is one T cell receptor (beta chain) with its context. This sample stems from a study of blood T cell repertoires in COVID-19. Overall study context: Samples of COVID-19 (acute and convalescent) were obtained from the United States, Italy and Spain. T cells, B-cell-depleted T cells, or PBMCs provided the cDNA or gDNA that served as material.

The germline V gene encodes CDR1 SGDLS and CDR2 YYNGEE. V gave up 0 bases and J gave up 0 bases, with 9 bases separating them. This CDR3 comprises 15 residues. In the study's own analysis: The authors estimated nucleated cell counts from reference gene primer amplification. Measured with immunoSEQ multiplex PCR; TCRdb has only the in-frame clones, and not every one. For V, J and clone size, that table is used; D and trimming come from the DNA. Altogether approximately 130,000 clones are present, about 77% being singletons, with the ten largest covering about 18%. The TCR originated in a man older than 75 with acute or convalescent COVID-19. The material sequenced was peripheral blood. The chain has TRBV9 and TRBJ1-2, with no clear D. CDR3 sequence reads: CASSVGASTNYGYTF. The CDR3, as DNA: TGTGCCAGCAGCGTAGGGGCCTCGACTAACTATGGCTACACCTTC.